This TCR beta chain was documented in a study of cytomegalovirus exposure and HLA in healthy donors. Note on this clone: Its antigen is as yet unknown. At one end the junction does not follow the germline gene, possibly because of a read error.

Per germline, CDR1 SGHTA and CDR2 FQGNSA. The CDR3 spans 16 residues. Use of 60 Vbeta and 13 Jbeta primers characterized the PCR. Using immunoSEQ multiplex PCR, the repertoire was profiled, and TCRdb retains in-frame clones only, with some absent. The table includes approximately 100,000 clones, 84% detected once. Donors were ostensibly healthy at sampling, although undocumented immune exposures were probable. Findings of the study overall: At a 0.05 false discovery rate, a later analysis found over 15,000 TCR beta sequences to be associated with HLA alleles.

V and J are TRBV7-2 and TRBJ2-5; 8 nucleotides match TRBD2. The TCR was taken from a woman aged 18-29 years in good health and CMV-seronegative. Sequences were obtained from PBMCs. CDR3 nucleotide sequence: TGTGCCAGCAGCCCTCAGCGGGGGCCGGATCAAGAGGCCCAGTACTTC. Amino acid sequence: CASSPQRGPDQEAQYF.